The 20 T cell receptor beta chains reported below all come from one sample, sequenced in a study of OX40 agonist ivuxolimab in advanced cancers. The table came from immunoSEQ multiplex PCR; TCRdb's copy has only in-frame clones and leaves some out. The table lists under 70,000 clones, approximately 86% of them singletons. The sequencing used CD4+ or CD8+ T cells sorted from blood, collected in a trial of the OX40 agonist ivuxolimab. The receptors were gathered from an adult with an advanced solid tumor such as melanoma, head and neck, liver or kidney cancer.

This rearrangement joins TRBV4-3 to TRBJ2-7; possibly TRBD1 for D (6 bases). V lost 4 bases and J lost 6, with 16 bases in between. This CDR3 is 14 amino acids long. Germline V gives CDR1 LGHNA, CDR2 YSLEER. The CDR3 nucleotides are TGCGCCAGCAGCCGTATCGGAACAGGGAGCGAGCAGTACTTC. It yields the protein CASSRIGTGSEQYF.

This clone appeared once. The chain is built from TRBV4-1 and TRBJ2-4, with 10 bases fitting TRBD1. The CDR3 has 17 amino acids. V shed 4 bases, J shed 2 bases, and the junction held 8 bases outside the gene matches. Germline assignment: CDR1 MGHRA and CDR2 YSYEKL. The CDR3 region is CASSPGTGEGTKNIQYF. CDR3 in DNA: TGCGCCAGCAGCCCCGGGACAGGGGAAGGGACCAAAAACATTCAGTACTTC.

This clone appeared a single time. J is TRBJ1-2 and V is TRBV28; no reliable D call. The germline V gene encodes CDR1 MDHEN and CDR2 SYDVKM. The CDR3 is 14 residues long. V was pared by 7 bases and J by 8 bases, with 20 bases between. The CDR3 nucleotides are TGTGCCAGCAATCGCGGTTCAGGAGGTTCGGGCTACACCTTC. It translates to CASNRGSGGSGYTF.

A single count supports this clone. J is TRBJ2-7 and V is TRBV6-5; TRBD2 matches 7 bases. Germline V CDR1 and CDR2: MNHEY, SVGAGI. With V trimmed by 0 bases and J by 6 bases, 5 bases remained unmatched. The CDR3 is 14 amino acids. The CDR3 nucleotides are TGTGCCAGCAGTTACTCGCGGGAGAACGGCGAGCAGTACTTC. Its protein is CASSYSRENGEQYF.

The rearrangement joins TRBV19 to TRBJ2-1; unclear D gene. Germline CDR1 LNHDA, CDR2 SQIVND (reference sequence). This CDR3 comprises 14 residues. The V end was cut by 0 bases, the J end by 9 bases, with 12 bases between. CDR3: CASSIDLASPEQFF. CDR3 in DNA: TGTGCCAGTAGTATAGATCTCGCATCGCCTGAGCAGTTCTTC.

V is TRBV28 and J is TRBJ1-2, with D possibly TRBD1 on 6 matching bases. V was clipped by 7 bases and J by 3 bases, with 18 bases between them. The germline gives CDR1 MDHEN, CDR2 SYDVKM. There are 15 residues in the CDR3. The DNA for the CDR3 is TGTGCCAGCACCCCCGGGGGCCAGGCTTACTATGGCTACACCTTC. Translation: CASTPGGQAYYGYTF.

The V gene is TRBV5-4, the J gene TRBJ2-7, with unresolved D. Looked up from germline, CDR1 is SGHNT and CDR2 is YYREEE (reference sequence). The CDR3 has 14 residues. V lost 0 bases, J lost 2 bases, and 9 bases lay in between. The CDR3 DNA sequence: TGTGCCAGCAGCTTGGATCTACAGACCTACGAGCAGTACTTC. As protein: CASSLDLQTYEQYF. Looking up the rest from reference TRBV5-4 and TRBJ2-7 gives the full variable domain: ETGVTQSPTHLIKTRGQQVTLRCSSQSGHNTVSWYQQALGQGPQFIFQYYREEENGRGNFPPRFSGLQFPNYSSELNVNALELDDSALYLCASSLDLQTYEQYFGPGTRLTVT.

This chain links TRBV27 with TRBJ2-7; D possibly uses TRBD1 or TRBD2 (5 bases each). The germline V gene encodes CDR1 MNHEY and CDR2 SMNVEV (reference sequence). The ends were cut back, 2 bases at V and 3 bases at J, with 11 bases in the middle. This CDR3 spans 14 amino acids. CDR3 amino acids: CASSLVSGRYEQYF. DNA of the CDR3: TGTGCCAGCAGTTTAGTATCGGGGCGCTACGAGCAGTACTTC.

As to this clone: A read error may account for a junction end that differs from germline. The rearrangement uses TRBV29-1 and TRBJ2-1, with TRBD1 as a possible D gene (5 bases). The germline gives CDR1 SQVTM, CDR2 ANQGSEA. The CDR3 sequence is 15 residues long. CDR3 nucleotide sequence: TGCAGCGTGGAAGTCAGGGCCATTTCGTACAATGAGCAGTTCTTC. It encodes CSVEVRAISYNEQFF.

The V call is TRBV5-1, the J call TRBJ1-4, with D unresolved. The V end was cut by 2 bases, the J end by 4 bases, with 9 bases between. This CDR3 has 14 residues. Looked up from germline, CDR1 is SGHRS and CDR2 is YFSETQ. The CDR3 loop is CASSFLGFNEKLFF. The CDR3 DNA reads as TGCGCCAGCAGCTTTCTAGGGTTTAATGAAAAACTGTTTTTT.

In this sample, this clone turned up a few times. This chain's CDR3 is CAIRSGVLNTEAFF. The CDR3 DNA reads as TGTGCCATCAGATCAGGGGTGCTCAACACTGAAGCTTTCTTT. V is TRBV10-3 and J is TRBJ1-1; tentative D call: TRBD1 (6 bases). V was trimmed by 6 bases and J by 2 bases, leaving 13 bases between them. The CDR3 has 14 residues. Germline V gene lookup returns CDR1 ENHRY and CDR2 SYGVKD.

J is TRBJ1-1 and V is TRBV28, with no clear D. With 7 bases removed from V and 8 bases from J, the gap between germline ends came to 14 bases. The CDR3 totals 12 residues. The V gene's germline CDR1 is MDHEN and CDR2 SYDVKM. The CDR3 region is CASTLYPGEAFF. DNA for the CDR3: TGTGCCAGCACTCTTTACCCGGGAGAAGCTTTCTTT.

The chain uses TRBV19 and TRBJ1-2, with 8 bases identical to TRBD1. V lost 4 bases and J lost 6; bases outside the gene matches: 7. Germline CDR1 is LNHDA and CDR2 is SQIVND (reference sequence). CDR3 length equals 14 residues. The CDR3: CASSKGRGLDGYTF. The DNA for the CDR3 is TGTGCCAGTAGTAAGGGCAGGGGGCTCGATGGCTACACCTTC. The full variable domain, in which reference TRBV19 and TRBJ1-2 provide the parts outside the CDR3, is DGGITQSPKYLFRKEGQNVTLSCEQNLNHDAMYWYRQDPGQGLRLIYYSQIVNDFQKGDIAEGYSVSREKKESFPLTVTSAQKNPTAFYLCASSKGRGLDGYTFGSGTRLTVV.

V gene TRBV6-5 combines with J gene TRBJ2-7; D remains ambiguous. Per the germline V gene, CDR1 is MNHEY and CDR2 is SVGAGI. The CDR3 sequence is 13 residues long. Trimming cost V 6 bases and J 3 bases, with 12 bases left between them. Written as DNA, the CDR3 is TGTGCCAGCAGCCGGTTTCGAGACTACGAGCAGTACTTC. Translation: CASSRFRDYEQYF.

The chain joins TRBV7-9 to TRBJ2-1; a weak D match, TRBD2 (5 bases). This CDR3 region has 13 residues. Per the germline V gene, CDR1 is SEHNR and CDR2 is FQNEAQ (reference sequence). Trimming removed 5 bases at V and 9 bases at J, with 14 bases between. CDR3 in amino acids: CASSRTREGEQFF. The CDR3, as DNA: TGTGCCAGCAGCCGGACGAGAGAGGGTGAGCAGTTCTTC.

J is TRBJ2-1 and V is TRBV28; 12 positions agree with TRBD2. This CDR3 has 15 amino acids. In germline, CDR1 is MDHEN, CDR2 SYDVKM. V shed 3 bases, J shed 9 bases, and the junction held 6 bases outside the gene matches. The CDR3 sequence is CASSLTSGSLPEQFF. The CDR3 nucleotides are TGTGCCAGCAGTTTGACTAGCGGGAGTCTTCCTGAGCAGTTCTTC.

The CDR3 spells CAWSSGTEMGSSYNEQFF. In nucleotides, the CDR3 is TGTGCCTGGAGCTCCGGGACAGAAATGGGGAGCTCCTACAATGAGCAGTTCTTC. The gene calls are TRBV30 and TRBJ2-1; 7 bases are a match to TRBD1. The germline gives CDR1 GTSNPN, CDR2 SVGIG (reference sequence). The CDR3 totals 18 residues. The trim removed 3 bases at V and 0 bases at J, leaving 14 bases unmatched.

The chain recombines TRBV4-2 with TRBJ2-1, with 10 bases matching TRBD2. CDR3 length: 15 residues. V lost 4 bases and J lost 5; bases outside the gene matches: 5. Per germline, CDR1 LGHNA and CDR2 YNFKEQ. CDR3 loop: CASSPGTSADNEQFF. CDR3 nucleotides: TGTGCCAGCAGCCCCGGGACTAGCGCGGACAATGAGCAGTTCTTC.

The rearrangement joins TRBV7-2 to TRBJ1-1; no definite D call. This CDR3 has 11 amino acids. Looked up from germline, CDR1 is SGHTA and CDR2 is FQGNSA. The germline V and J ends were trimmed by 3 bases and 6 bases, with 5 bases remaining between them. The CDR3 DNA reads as TGTGCCAGCAGCTTTCTGGCTGAAGCTTTCTTT. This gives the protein CASSFLAEAFF. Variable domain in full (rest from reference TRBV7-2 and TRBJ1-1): GAGVSQSPSNKVTEKGKDVELRCDPISGHTALYWYRQSLGQGLEFLIYFQGNSAPDKSGLPSDRFSAERTGGSVSTLTIQRTQQEDSAVYLCASSFLAEAFFGQGTRLTVV.

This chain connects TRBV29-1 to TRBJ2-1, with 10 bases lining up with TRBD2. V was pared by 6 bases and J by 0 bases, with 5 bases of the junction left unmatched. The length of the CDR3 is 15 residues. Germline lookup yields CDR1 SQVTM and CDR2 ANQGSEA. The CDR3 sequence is CSVTSGISSYNEQFF. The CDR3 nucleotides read TGCAGCGTAACTAGCGGGATTAGCTCCTACAATGAGCAGTTCTTC.